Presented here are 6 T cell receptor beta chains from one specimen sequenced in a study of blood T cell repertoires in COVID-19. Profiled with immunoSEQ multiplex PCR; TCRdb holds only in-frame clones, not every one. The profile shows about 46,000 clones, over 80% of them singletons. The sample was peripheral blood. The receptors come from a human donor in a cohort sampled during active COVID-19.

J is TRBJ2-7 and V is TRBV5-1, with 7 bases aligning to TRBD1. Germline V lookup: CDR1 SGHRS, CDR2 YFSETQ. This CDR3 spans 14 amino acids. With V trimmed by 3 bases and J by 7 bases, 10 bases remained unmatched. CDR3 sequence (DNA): TGCGCCAGCAGCTCGGGACAGCCTCAACTAGAGCAGTACTTC. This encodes CASSSGQPQLEQYF. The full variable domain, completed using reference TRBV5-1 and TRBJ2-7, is KAGVTQTPRYLIKTRGQQVTLSCSPISGHRSVSWYQQTPGQGLQFLFEYFSETQRNKGNFPGRFSGRQFSNSRSEMNVSTLELGDSALYLCASSSGQPQLEQYFGPGTRLTVT.

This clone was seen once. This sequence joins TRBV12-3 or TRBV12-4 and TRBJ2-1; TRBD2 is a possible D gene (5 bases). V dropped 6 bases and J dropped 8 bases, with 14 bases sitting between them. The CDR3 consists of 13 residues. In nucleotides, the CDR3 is TGTGCCAGCAGCCCTGTGGGAGTTCATGAGCAGTTCTTC. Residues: CASSPVGVHEQFF.

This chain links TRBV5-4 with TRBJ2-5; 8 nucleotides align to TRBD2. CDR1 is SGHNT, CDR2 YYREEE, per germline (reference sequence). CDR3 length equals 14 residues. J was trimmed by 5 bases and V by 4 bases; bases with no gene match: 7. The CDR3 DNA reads TGTGCCAGCAGCCCCGGACTAGCTCGGGAGACCCAGTACTTC. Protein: CASSPGLARETQYF.

CDR3 region: CASSYPTRRRGPPYEQYF. For the CDR3, the DNA is TGTGCCAGCAGTTACCCCACCAGGCGGAGGGGGCCTCCCTACGAGCAGTACTTC. V and J are TRBV6-2 or TRBV6-3 and TRBJ2-7; D possibly corresponds to TRBD1 (7 bases). The germline V and J ends were trimmed by 2 bases and 2 bases, with 22 bases remaining between them. Germline CDR1 MNHEY, CDR2 SVGEGT. The CDR3 spans 18 residues.

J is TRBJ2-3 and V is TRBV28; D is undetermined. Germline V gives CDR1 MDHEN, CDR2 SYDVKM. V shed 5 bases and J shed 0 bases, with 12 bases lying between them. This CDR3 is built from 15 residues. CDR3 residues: CASSLTDISTDTQYF. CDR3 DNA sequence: TGTGCCAGCAGTCTCACAGATATTAGCACAGATACGCAGTATTTT. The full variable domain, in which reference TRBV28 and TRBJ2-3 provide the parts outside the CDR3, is DVKVTQSSRYLVKRTGEKVFLECVQDMDHENMFWYRQDPGLGLRLIYFSYDVKMKEKGDIPEGYSVSREKKERFSLILESASTNQTSMYLCASSLTDISTDTQYFGPGTRLTVL.

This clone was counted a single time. This chain's CDR3 is CASSNLSGVGEQYF. The CDR3 coding sequence is TGTGCCAGCAGTAATTTATCGGGGGTAGGGGAGCAGTACTTC. The chain uses TRBV6-5 and TRBJ2-7; perhaps TRBD2 as D (6 bases). The germline V and J ends were trimmed by 5 bases and 7 bases, with 18 bases remaining between them. Germline V gives CDR1 MNHEY, CDR2 SVGAGI. The CDR3 covers 14 residues.